This T cell receptor beta chain derives from a study of cytomegalovirus exposure and HLA in healthy donors. CDR1 is SNHLY and CDR2 is FYNNEI in the germline V gene. The CDR3 loop spans 13 amino acids. J was trimmed by 7 bases and V by 7 bases; bases with no gene match: 4. PCR used 60 Vbeta primers and 13 Jbeta primers. Produced via immunoSEQ multiplex PCR; TCRdb's table is partial and in-frame only. The table has some 120,000 clones, 78% seen once. Study results and caveats: Relative to the approximately 680-donor mean, N-insertions were reportedly fewer in an Asian-associated ancestry cluster in a later analysis.

Of note for this clone: The target antigen is unknown.

The clonotype was recovered from a young man in good health and CMV-seropositive. The chain recombines TRBV2 with TRBJ2-7; 13 bases are shared with TRBD2. Source material: PBMCs. In nucleotides, the CDR3 is TGTGCCAGCAAAGGACTAGCGGGAGTTGAGCAGTACTTC. This codes for CASKGLAGVEQYF.